This is a list of T cell receptor beta chains from one sample in a study of graft-versus-host responses after intestinal transplantation. TCRdb's copy holds only in-frame clones and misses some; the assay was immunoSEQ multiplex PCR. The sample has approximately 90,000 clones; approximately 94% are singletons. No cognate antigen is known for these TCRs. Sequences were derived from unstimulated CD8+ T cells sorted from spleen or lymph node cells, sampled before intestinal transplant. The receptors shown here come from a human donor who received an intestinal transplant. Each CDR3 is given with its conserved first and last residue. A D gene is named only where the DNA matches it firmly. Not all rows give a size; the values are once, few, many and, for expanded clones, a class.

size	D	J	V	DNA	CDR3
NA	TRBD1	TRBJ2-2	TRBV2	TGTGCCAGCAGGCCCGACAGGGTCGGTGGCTGGGAGCTGTTTTTT	CASRPDRVGGWELFF
NA	TRBD2	TRBJ2-1	TRBV13	TGTGCCAGCAGCTTAGGCCCAGGTTTGGCGGGGGGGATTACTGAGCAGTTCTTC	CASSLGPGLAGGITEQFF
NA	NA	TRBJ2-7	TRBV7-9	TGTGCCAGCATTTCCCCTTCAGGGGACCTCTCCTACGAGCAGTACTTC	CASISPSGDLSYEQYF
NA	TRBD2	TRBJ2-1	TRBV18	TGTGCCAGCTCACCACCCAGCGGGGGGCCCCGGGGCAATGAGCAGTTCTTC	CASSPPSGGPRGNEQFF
NA	TRBD1	TRBJ1-3	TRBV9	TGTGCCAGCAGCGTAGCCACCACGCCCGGGACAGGGGCTGGAAACACCATATATTTT	CASSVATTPGTGAGNTIYF
NA	TRBD2	TRBJ2-1	TRBV13	TGTGCCAGCAGCTCAGAACTAGCGGGGGGGCATGGTGAGCAGTTCTTC	CASSSELAGGHGEQFF
NA	TRBD1	TRBJ2-1	TRBV27	TGTGCCAGCAGTTGGCAGGGGGTTCCCTACAATGAGCAGTTCTTC	CASSWQGVPYNEQFF
NA	TRBD1	TRBJ2-1	TRBV2	TGTGCCAGCAGGGCCGGGACAGGGAATGAGTTGCAGTTCTTC	CASRAGTGNELQFF
NA	TRBD1	TRBJ1-1	TRBV30	TGTGCCTGGACCAACGGACAGGGATTCACTGAAGCTTTCTTT	CAWTNGQGFTEAFF
once	TRBD2	TRBJ2-7	TRBV4-1	TGCGCCAGCAGCCTGCAAACCCGGGGGGGCCAGTCCTACGAGCAGTACTTC	CASSLQTRGGQSYEQYF
NA	TRBD2	TRBJ2-2	TRBV30	TGTGCCTGGAGAGTAGCGGGGGGTCCCGGGGAGCTGTTTTTT	CAWRVAGGPGELFF
NA	TRBD2	TRBJ2-1	TRBV27	TGTGCCAGCATGAAGCGGGGCAGCAATGAGCAGTTCTTC	CASMKRGSNEQFF
NA	TRBD1	TRBJ2-4	TRBV20-1	TGCAGACAGGGGGCCAAAAACATTCAGTACTTC	CRQGAKNIQYF
few	TRBD1	TRBJ1-5	TRBV6-1	TGTGCCAGCAGTCAGGGGGCAGGCAATCAGCCCCAGCATTTT	CASSQGAGNQPQHF
NA	TRBD1	TRBJ1-1	TRBV7-8	TGTGCCAGCAGCCCCGGGACAGGAGCGGAAGCTTTCTTT	CASSPGTGAEAFF
NA	NA	TRBJ1-5	TRBV19	TGTGCCAGTAGTATAGATAGCGGGACCAATCAGCCCCAGCATTTT	CASSIDSGTNQPQHF
NA	NA	TRBJ2-3	TRBV11-3	TGTGCCAGCAGCCCCCCTCCAGGGGAGAATACGCAGTATTTT	CASSPPPGENTQYF
NA	TRBD1	TRBJ1-1	TRBV5-1	TGCGCCAGCAGCGGATCAGGGGGGAACACTGAAGCTTTCTTT	CASSGSGGNTEAFF
NA	NA	TRBJ1-2	TRBV6-5	TGTGCCAGCAGGTCGATTCCAGGGGATGGCTACACCTTC	CASRSIPGDGYTF
NA	TRBD1	TRBJ1-1	TRBV27	TGTGCCAGCAGTCCCGGGACAGGCTTGAACACTGAAGCTTTCTTT	CASSPGTGLNTEAFF
NA	TRBD1	TRBJ2-6	TRBV4-1	TGCGCCAGCAGCCATTTCGGACAGGGCCTCTCTGGGGCCAACGTCCTGACTTTC	CASSHFGQGLSGANVLTF
NA	NA	TRBJ2-7	TRBV7-9	TGTGCCAGCAGCCTTCCGGGACTGCCCTACGAGCAGTACTTC	CASSLPGLPYEQYF
NA	TRBD1	TRBJ1-2	TRBV4-3	TGCGCCAGCAGCCAAGGACCCGGGACAGCGCCTTTGTATGGCTACACCTTC	CASSQGPGTAPLYGYTF
NA	TRBD1	TRBJ2-3	TRBV10-3	TGTGCCACCGACAGGGGATTCATGGATACGCAGTATTTT	CATDRGFMDTQYF
once	TRBD1	TRBJ1-2	TRBV29-1	TGCAGCGTTGAACACCGGGACAGGGGACTCTATGGCTACACCTTC	CSVEHRDRGLYGYTF